A single sample is the source of the 10 T cell receptor beta chains below, sequenced in a study of beta chain features in type 1 diabetes. The investigators reverse transcribed all of the isolated RNA, so they sequenced expressed TCRB transcripts. TCRdb's copy holds only in-frame clones and misses some; the assay was immunoSEQ multiplex PCR. The data show 300,000 to 400,000 clones, less than 9.5% seen once. The sequencing sample was made of central memory CD4+ T cells from blood. The receptors were gathered from a woman younger than 30 in good health.

The sample holds a few counts of this clone. The chain combines TRBV7-9 with TRBJ1-3; no definite D call. The CDR3 runs 11 residues. The germline gives CDR1 SEHNR, CDR2 FQNEAQ (reference sequence). V gave up 10 bases and J gave up 8 bases, with 12 bases separating them. The CDR3 DNA is TGTGCCACCTCGAATTTGGACACCATATATTTT. This translates into CATSNLDTIYF.

This clone showed up just a few times. The same CDR3 can be traced to other DNA sequences in this sample. The genes are TRBV7-2 and TRBJ2-7; 7 nucleotides agree with TRBD1. Trimming cost V 5 bases and J 4 bases; bases outside gene matches: 8. Germline lookup yields CDR1 SGHTA and CDR2 FQGNSA. This CDR3 region has 14 residues. CDR3 nucleotides: TGTGCCAGCAGCGTGAGACAGGGTTGGTACGAGCAGTACTTC. This codes for CASSVRQGWYEQYF.

The J gene is TRBJ2-1, the V gene TRBV5-1; D possibly corresponds to TRBD1 (6 bases). The germline CDR1 and CDR2 sequences are SGHRS and YFSETQ. This CDR3 is 14 amino acids long. Trimming took off 4 bases at V and 5 bases at J, with 13 bases between the two ends. CDR3 protein: CASSLTGQNNEQFF. The CDR3 bases are TGCGCCAGCAGCCTCACAGGGCAAAACAATGAGCAGTTCTTC.

This clone was seen ten or more times. This chain joins TRBV9 and TRBJ1-4; a possible D gene is TRBD1 (6 bases). V dropped 4 bases and J dropped 2 bases, with 12 bases sitting between them. The germline V gene encodes CDR1 SGDLS and CDR2 YYNGEE. The CDR3 totals 15 residues. CDR3 residues: CASSKGTTTNEKLFF. The CDR3 coding sequence is TGTGCCAGCAGCAAAGGGACAACGACTAATGAAAAACTGTTTTTT.

The chain joins TRBV28 to TRBJ2-1; TRBD2 matches 9 bases. V was clipped by 5 bases and J by 3 bases; unmatched bases: 11. This CDR3 contains 17 residues. Germline V gives CDR1 MDHEN, CDR2 SYDVKM. The CDR3 DNA reads as TGTGCCAGCAGTCCCACCGGGACTAGCAACATCTACAATGAGCAGTTCTTC. It specifies CASSPTGTSNIYNEQFF.

The gene calls are TRBV10-3 and TRBJ2-1; 10 nucleotides align to TRBD1. The germline V gene has CDR1 ENHRY and CDR2 SYGVKD. V lost 6 bases, J lost 7 bases, and 6 bases stayed unmatched. The CDR3 is 14 residues long. The CDR3 loop is CAISRTGGANEQFF. The CDR3 nucleotides read TGTGCCATCAGCCGGACAGGGGGTGCGAATGAGCAGTTCTTC.

This clone was counted a few times. The V and J genes are TRBV28 and TRBJ1-2; D perhaps matches TRBD1 (6 bases). CDR1 is MDHEN and CDR2 is SYDVKM in the germline V gene. Trimming removed 2 bases at V and 7 bases at J, with 11 bases between. The CDR3 totals 13 residues. CDR3 residues: CASSLRGALGYTF. CDR3 nucleotide sequence: TGTGCCAGCAGTTTAAGGGGGGCGCTTGGCTACACCTTC.

This clone was seen a few times. This may be a read error: a much more frequent sequence differs by one nucleotide. The same CDR3 arises from other DNA sequences in this sample as well. The chain joins TRBV7-2 to TRBJ1-5; D is undetermined. The length of the CDR3 is 15 residues. V lost 5 bases and J 0 bases, leaving 11 bases between the germline ends. Germline-derived CDR1 and CDR2 are SGHTA and FQGNSA. CDR3 sequence reads: CASSQDSGSNQPQHF. As DNA, the CDR3 is TGTGCCAGCAGCCAAGATTCAGGTAGCAATCAGCCCCAGCATTTT.

This clone showed up just a few times. V gene TRBV19 combines with J gene TRBJ2-2; TRBD1 matches at 9 bases. Looked up from germline, CDR1 is LNHDA and CDR2 is SQIVND (reference sequence). V shed 5 bases, J shed 6 bases, and the junction held 10 bases outside the gene matches. This CDR3 has 16 amino acids. The CDR3 sequence: CASSPGQGRWSGELFF. CDR3 DNA sequence: TGTGCCAGTAGTCCGGGACAGGGAAGATGGTCCGGGGAGCTGTTTTTT.

This chain links TRBV28 with TRBJ1-1, with D perhaps TRBD1 (6 bases). This CDR3 region has 13 residues. V shed 4 bases and J shed 11 bases, with 17 bases lying between them. Looked up from germline, CDR1 is MDHEN and CDR2 is SYDVKM. Here the CDR3 reads CASSSQGSSSAFF. In DNA, the CDR3 is TGTGCCAGCAGTTCGCAGGGGAGTAGTAGCGCTTTCTTT.